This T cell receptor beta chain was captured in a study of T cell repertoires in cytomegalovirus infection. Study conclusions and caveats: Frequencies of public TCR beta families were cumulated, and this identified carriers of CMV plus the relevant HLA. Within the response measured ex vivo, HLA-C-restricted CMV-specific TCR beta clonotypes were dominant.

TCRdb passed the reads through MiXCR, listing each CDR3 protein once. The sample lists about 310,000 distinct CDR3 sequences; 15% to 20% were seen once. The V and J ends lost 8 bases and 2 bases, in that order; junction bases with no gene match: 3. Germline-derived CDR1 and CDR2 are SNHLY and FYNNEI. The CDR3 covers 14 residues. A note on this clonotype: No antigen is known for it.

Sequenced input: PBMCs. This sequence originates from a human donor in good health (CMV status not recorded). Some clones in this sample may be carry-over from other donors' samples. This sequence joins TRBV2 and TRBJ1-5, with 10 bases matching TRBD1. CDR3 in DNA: TGTGCCAGCGGCGGGACAGGGGGCAATCAGCCCCAGCATTTT. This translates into CASGGTGGNQPQHF.